This TCR beta chain was profiled in a study of blood T cell repertoires in COVID-19 (dated by TCRdb to the early 2020s). About the study as a whole: The collaborator samples originated in the United States, Italy and Spain and spanned the acute and convalescent phases of COVID-19. The material from the prospective study consisted of cDNA or gDNA derived from T cells, B-cell-depleted T cells, or PBMCs. Deeply sampled blood TCRbeta repertoires from subjects exposed to, actively infected with, or recovered from COVID-19 were included in the dataset. The repertoires were released in a freely available public database intended as a resource for research on the immune response to SARS-CoV-2. The samples were drawn from two sources: the first 160 participants of the ongoing ImmuneRACE study, and 950 to 1,500 subjects contributed by 6 global collaborators. A de-identified subject ID, COVID-19 status, age in years and sex were almost always included in the sample metadata. Where available, HLA class I and class II types were taken from metadata supplied by the sample provider and were not determined by assay-based typing. General study outcomes and caveats: How much clinical and demographic metadata was included differed by source and by participant, and the metadata was provided uncurated.

From its cysteine to its phenylalanine, the CDR3 spans 13 amino acids. Only the CDR3 portion is preserved as DNA: 39 bases, with reading frame beginning at the first base. The junction shows trimming of 5 bases on V and 6 bases on J, and the gene matches do not reach 7 bases of it. The germline V gene (reference sequence) sets CDR1 to WNHNN and CDR2 to SYGVQD. In the case of this clone: Its target antigen remains unknown. Base qualities are not recorded, but no much larger clone differs from it by a single base.

In the prospective study, participants were about 18 to 100 years old, resided in about two dozen geographic areas of the United States, and were enrolled through a virtual design. Cohort assignment in the prospective study relied on participant-reported clinical history from a screening survey and a study questionnaire. In the prospective study, whole blood, serum and a nasopharyngeal or oropharyngeal swab were collected from each participant by mobile phlebotomists. Prospective study participants could optionally give additional blood draws and questionnaires over a roughly 2-month period. Before DNA extraction, prospective study blood samples were shipped either frozen or at room temperature. TCRbeta CDR3 regions were amplified from genomic DNA using the immunoSEQ Assay, a bias-controlled multiplex PCR. Turning to the authors' computational methods: Within the assay, amplification of reference gene primers was used to estimate how many nucleated cells each sample contained. To quantify the absolute abundance of each unique TCRbeta CDR3 rearrangement, sequence reads were collapsed and filtered. For each sample, productive Simpson clonality was calculated as the square root of Simpson's diversity index over productive rearrangements. In TCRdb, the immuneACCESS table is reduced to in-frame sequences with V and J assigned. These tables do not hold every clone; where another copy was compared, an unresolved V gene accounts for under half, and the others remain unexplained. That table supplies the V and J calls and clone size; D and trimming were determined from the DNA. This sample gives around 130,000 clones in total; roughly 81% of them show up just once. Roughly 3.4% of the sample belongs to the ten largest clones.

The clonotype originates from a woman between 50 and 59 years old with acute COVID-19. Recombination linked TRBV10-1 to TRBJ2-7, with 7 middle bases fitting TRBD1. The sample comprised PBMCs or T cells enriched from blood (not recorded which). The DNA sequence follows: TGCGCCAGCAGTTCCGGGACAGCCCTCGAGCAGTACTTC. This is translated as CASSSGTALEQYF.